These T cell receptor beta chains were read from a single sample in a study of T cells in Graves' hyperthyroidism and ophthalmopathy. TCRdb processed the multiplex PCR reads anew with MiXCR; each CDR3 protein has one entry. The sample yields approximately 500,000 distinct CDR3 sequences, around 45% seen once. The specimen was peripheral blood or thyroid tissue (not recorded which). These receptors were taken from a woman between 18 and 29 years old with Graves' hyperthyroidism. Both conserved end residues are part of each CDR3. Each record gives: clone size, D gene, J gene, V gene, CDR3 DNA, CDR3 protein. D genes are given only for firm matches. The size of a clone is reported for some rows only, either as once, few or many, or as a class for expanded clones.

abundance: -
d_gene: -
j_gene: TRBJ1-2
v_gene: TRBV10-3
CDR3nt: TGTGCCATCAGCGGAGGGACGTCCTATGGCTACACCTTC
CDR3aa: CAISGGTSYGYTF

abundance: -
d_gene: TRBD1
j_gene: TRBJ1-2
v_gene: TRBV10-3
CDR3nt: TGTGCCATCAGGGGACAGGGCTCCTATGGCTACACCTTC
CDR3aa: CAIRGQGSYGYTF

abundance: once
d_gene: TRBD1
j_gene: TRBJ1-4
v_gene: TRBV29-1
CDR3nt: TGCAGCGTGACCGGGACAGGGGAAGAAAAACTGTTTTTT
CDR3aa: CSVTGTGEEKLFF

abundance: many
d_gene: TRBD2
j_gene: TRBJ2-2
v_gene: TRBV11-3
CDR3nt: TGTGCCAGCAGCTTAGGTGGGAGGGACACCGGGGAGCTGTTTTTT
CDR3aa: CASSLGGRDTGELFF

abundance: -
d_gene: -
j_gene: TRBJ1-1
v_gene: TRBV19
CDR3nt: TGTGCCAGTAGTATGTTTACGGGAGCGAACACTGAAGCTTTCTTT
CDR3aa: CASSMFTGANTEAFF

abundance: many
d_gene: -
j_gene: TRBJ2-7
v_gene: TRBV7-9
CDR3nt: TGTGCCAGCAGCTCCAGCGGCGAGTCCTACGAGCAGTACTTC
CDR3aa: CASSSSGESYEQYF

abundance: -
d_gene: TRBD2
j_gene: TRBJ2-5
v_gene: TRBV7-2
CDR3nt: TGTGCCAGCAGCTTAGAGTATCGGCGGGAGACTAGTTTGAAGACCCAGTACTTC
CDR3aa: CASSLEYRRETSLKTQYF

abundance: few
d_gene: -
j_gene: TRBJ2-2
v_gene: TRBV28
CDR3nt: TGTGCCAGCAGTTATGCGGATTTCACGAACACCGGGGAGCTGTTTTTT
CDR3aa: CASSYADFTNTGELFF

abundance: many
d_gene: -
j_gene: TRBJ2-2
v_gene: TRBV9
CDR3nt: TGTGCCAGCAGCCAGCCCCTGGGGGAGCTGTTTTTT
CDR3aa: CASSQPLGELFF

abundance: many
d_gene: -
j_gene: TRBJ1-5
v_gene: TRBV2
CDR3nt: TGTGCCAGCAGAGTAACAGGAGCGGATCAGCCCCAGCATTTT
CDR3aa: CASRVTGADQPQHF

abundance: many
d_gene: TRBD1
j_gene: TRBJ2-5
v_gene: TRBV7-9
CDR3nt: TGTGCCGGGGCTACAGGGGAAGAGACCCAGTACTTC
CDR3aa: CAGATGEETQYF

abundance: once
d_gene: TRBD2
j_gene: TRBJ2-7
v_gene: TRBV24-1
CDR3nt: TGTGCCACCAGTGATCCTACTAGCGGCTCCTACGAGCAGTACTTC
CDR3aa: CATSDPTSGSYEQYF

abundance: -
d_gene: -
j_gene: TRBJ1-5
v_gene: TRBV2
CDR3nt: TGTGCCAGCAGTGATGACGGAATTTATAGCAATCAGCCCCAGCATTTT
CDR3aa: CASSDDGIYSNQPQHF

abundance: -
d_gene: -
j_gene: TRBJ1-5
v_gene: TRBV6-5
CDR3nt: TGTGCCAGCAGTACACCAGGGGATGGTCAGCCCCAGCATTTT
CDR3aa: CASSTPGDGQPQHF

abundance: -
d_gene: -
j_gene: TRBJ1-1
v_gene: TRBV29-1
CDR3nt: TGCAGCTTACAGGGGAACACTGAAGCTTTCTTT
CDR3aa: CSLQGNTEAFF

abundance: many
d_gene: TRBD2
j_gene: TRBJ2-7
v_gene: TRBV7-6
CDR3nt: TGTGCCAGCAGCCGAACGACTAGCGGATCCTACGAGCAGTACTTC
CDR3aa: CASSRTTSGSYEQYF

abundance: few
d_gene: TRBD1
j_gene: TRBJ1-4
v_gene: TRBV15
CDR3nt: TGTGCCACCAGCAGAGACCCGACAGGGCCAAATGAAAAACTGTTTTTT
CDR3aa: CATSRDPTGPNEKLFF

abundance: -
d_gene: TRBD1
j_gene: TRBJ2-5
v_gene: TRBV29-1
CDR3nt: TGCAGCGTTAGGCGGACCGGGACAGGGAGGCAAGAGACCCAGTACTTC
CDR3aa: CSVRRTGTGRQETQYF

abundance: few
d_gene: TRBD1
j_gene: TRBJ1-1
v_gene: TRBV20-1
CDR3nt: TGCAGTGCTAGAGTCCCGGGACAGGGGCATATCACTGAAGCTTTCTTT
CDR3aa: CSARVPGQGHITEAFF

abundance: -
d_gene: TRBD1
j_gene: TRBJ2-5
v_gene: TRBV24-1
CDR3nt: TGTGCCACCAGTGACCCCGGGACAGGGGAGATCCAAGAGACCCAGTACTTC
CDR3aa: CATSDPGTGEIQETQYF

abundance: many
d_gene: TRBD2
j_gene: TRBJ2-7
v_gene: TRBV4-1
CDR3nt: TGCGCCAGCAGCCGCGAGGCTAGCGGGAGTGGCGAGCAGTACTTC
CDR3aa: CASSREASGSGEQYF

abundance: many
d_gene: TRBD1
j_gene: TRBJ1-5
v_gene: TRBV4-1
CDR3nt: TGCGCCAGCAGCCAAGTAACAACAGGGGCTAGAGGGCCCCAGCATTTT
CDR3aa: CASSQVTTGARGPQHF

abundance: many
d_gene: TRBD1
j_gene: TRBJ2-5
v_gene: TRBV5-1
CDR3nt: TGCGCCAGCAGACCGGACAGGCACTTCCAAGAGACCCAGTACTTC
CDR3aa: CASRPDRHFQETQYF

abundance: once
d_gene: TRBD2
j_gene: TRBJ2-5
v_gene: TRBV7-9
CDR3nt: TGTGCCAGCAGTGATTCCGGTCGACTAGCGGGAATGAAGACCCAGTACTTC
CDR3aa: CASSDSGRLAGMKTQYF

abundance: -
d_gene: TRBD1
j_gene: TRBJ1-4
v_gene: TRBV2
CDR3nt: TGTGCCAGCAATCTCCGGGACAGTGAGGAAAAACTGTTTTTT
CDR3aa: CASNLRDSEEKLFF

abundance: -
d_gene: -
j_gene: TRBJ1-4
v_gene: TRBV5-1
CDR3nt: TGCGCCAGCAGCTTGGGTGACGGGAGAGCCTACAATGAAAAACTGTTTTTT
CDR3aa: CASSLGDGRAYNEKLFF

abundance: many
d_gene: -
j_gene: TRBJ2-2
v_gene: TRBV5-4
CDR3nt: TGTGCCAGCAGCTTGGGGGGACTGTACACCGGGGAGCTGTTTTTT
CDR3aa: CASSLGGLYTGELFF

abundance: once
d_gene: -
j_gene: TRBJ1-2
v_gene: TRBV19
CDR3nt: TGTGCCAGTAGTAGAACGGACAGCTTCTATGGCTACACCTTC
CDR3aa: CASSRTDSFYGYTF

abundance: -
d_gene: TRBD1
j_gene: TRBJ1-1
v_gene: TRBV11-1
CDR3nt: TGCGCCAGCAGCCCCACCACCGGGGCAGGGGGCACTGAAGCTTTCTTT
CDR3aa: CASSPTTGAGGTEAFF

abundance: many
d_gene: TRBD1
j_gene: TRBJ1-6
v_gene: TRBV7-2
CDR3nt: TGTGCCAGCAGCTTAGCGCTAGGGGGCGCGAAACCCCTCCACTTT
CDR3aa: CASSLALGGAKPLHF

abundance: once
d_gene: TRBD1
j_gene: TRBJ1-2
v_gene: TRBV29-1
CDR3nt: TGCAGCGTGGGGACAGGGGGTGTTAGCTACACCTTC
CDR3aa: CSVGTGGVSYTF

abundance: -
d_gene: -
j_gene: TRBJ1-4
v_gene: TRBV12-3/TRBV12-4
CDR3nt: TGTGCCAGCAGGCCCGGGGCGAGTAATGAAAAACTGTTTTTT
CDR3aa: CASRPGASNEKLFF

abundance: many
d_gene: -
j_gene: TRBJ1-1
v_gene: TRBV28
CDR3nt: TGTGCCAGCAGTTTATCAGGACTAATGAACACTGAAGCTTTCTTT
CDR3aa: CASSLSGLMNTEAFF

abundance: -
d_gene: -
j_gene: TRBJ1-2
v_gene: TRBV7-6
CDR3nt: TGTGCCAGCAGCTTAAGGTCGACCATCGGCGGCTATGGCTACACCTTC
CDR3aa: CASSLRSTIGGYGYTF

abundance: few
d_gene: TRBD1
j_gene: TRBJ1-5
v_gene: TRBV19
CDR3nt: TGTGCCAGTAGTTTTCCGGGACAGGGGAATCAGCCCCAGCATTTT
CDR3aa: CASSFPGQGNQPQHF

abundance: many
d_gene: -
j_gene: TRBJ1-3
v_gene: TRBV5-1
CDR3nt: TGCGCCAGCAGCTTGGCCCCGAGGAGCTCTGGAAACACCATATATTTT
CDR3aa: CASSLAPRSSGNTIYF